These 26 T cell receptor beta chains originate from one sample sequenced in a study of vaccination effects on CD4 cells after COVID-19. Within the ViraFEST assay, antigen-specific CD4+ T cells underwent expansion with viral peptide pools prior to sequencing. Following a 10-day culture, CD4+ T cells were purified. All study participants received two doses of BNT162b2 or mRNA-1273 vaccine. The antigens of these receptors remain unknown. Produced via immunoSEQ multiplex PCR; TCRdb's table is partial and in-frame only. Altogether about 29,000 clones are present, 74% being singletons, with the ten largest covering roughly 17%. The starting material was CD4+ T cells from PBMCs cultured with HCoV-OC43 spike peptides, obtained after COVID-19 vaccination. Subset indicated: HCoV-OC43 spike overlapping peptide pool stimulation. The source of these receptors is a human donor who received a COVID-19 vaccine.

The count of this clone is one. V and J are TRBV29-1 and TRBJ2-5; D is undetermined. Trimming took 3 bases from V and 3 from J, leaving 8 bases between them. The CDR3 consists of 12 residues. The germline V gene encodes CDR1 SQVTM and CDR2 ANQGSEA. CDR3 sequence (DNA): TGCAGCGTTGATGTGTGGGAAGAGACCCAGTACTTC. Amino acids: CSVDVWEETQYF.

The chain is built from TRBV4-1 and TRBJ1-2; D perhaps matches TRBD1 (5 bases). The CDR3 has 14 residues. Trimming removed 1 base at V and 8 bases at J, with 14 bases between. Germline V gene lookup returns CDR1 MGHRA and CDR2 YSYEKL. CDR3 in DNA: TGCGCCAGCAGCCAAGGAAGGGGTTCGGAAGGCTACACCTTC. Its protein product is CASSQGRGSEGYTF.

V gene TRBV5-5 combines with J gene TRBJ2-1; D is ambiguous. The germline V gene has CDR1 SGHKS and CDR2 YYEKEE (reference sequence). The CDR3 loop spans 13 amino acids. Trimming took 3 bases from V and 4 from J, leaving 8 bases between them. The CDR3, as DNA: TGTGCCAGCAGCTCGTCTATATACAATGAGCAGTTCTTC. Its protein product is CASSSSIYNEQFF. Full variable domain (outside the CDR3, taken from reference TRBV5-5 and TRBJ2-1): DAGVTQSPTHLIKTRGQQVTLRCSPISGHKSVSWYQQVLGQGPQFIFQYYEKEERGRGNFPDRFSARQFPNYSSELNVNALLLGDSALYLCASSSSIYNEQFFGPGTRLTVL.

This sequence joins TRBV10-3 and TRBJ2-3; tentative D call: TRBD1 (5 bases). The CDR3 spans 15 residues. From germline, CDR1 is ENHRY and CDR2 SYGVKD. V lost 0 bases to trimming and J lost 3 bases, with 10 bases between them. The CDR3 region has the DNA TGTGCCATCAGTGAGTCGGTTCCAGGGACAGATACGCAGTATTTT. Translating it yields CAISESVPGTDTQYF.

This clone has just one count. The V and J genes are TRBV2 and TRBJ1-2; D not certain. In germline, CDR1 is SNHLY, CDR2 FYNNEI. V lost 5 bases and J 4 bases, leaving 14 bases between the germline ends. This CDR3 is built from 14 residues. CDR3 DNA: TGTGCCAGCAGTAACCGGGGAACGTTCTATGGCTACACCTTC. Translation: CASSNRGTFYGYTF.

The J gene is TRBJ1-2, the V gene TRBV7-2; TRBD1 aligns across 9 bases. With 2 bases clipped from V and 7 bases from J, the junction kept 11 bases outside the gene matches. Germline CDR1 SGHTA, CDR2 FQGNSA. This CDR3 contains 16 residues. The CDR3 DNA is TGTGCCAGCAGCTTACCGGGACAGGGTATTTTTCGTGGCTACACCTTC. As protein: CASSLPGQGIFRGYTF.

The J gene is TRBJ1-6, the V gene TRBV20-1; D remains ambiguous. Germline CDR1 and CDR2: DFQATT and SNEGSKA (reference sequence). The CDR3 contains 15 residues. Deletions cut 3 bases from V and 3 bases from J, with 12 bases between. The chain's CDR3 is CSASVATGYNSPLHF. As DNA, the CDR3 is TGCAGTGCTAGTGTAGCGACGGGCTATAATTCACCCCTCCACTTT.

This clone has a single count. The chain is built from TRBV6-4 and TRBJ2-1; TRBD1 aligns across 8 bases. The CDR3 is made up of 12 amino acids. Trimming removed 4 bases from V and 12 bases from J; junction bases left unmatched: 5. Germline-derived CDR1 and CDR2 are MRHNA and SNTAGT. The CDR3 region is CASSADRVTQFF. DNA for the CDR3: TGTGCCAGCAGTGCGGACAGGGTGACGCAGTTCTTC.

This chain connects TRBV11-3 to TRBJ2-2; D call uncertain. The V gene's germline CDR1 is SGHNT and CDR2 YENEEA. With 0 bases removed from V and 3 bases from J, the gap between germline ends came to 17 bases. This CDR3 comprises 18 residues. The CDR3 protein is CASSLDQGGSAHTGELFF. Written as DNA, the CDR3 is TGTGCCAGCAGCTTAGATCAAGGCGGCAGCGCCCACACCGGGGAGCTGTTTTTT.

This chain links TRBV6-5 with TRBJ1-2; TRBD1 is a possible D gene (5 bases). CDR3 length equals 15 residues. V was clipped by 0 bases and J by 2 bases, with 10 bases between them. CDR1 MNHEY and CDR2 SVGAGI come from the germline V gene. CDR3 in amino acids: CASSYSSGTNYGYTF. The CDR3 DNA is TGTGCCAGCAGTTACTCCTCAGGGACCAACTATGGCTACACCTTC.

This clone was counted between two and nine times. V usage is TRBV5-1 and J usage is TRBJ1-2; D uncertain. V gave up 0 bases and J gave up 7 bases, with 10 bases separating them. The CDR3 has 13 residues. Germline CDR1 reads SGHRS; CDR2 reads YFSETQ. The CDR3 here is CASSLEARAGYTF. In DNA, the CDR3 is TGCGCCAGCAGCTTGGAGGCCCGGGCTGGCTACACCTTC.

This clone was counted once. The chain couples TRBV6-5 to TRBJ1-6; D gene unclear. The CDR3 sequence is 16 residues long. Trimming pared 1 base from V and 9 bases from J, leaving 16 bases between. Per germline, CDR1 MNHEY and CDR2 SVGAGI. CDR3 DNA: TGTGCCAGCAGTTACTTCTTTGGGCCGCAAGGTTCACCCCTCCACTTT. Translating gives CASSYFFGPQGSPLHF.

The chain employs TRBV9 and TRBJ2-5; a possible D gene is TRBD2 (6 bases). Trimming removed 3 bases at V and 4 bases at J, with 16 bases between. The CDR3 is 15 residues long. CDR1 SGDLS and CDR2 YYNGEE come from the germline V gene. The CDR3 spells CASSDTTGGGETQYF. The CDR3 coding sequence is TGTGCCAGCAGCGACACGACTGGGGGAGGAGAGACCCAGTACTTC.

The chain carries TRBV7-2 and TRBJ1-4; no firm D call. Germline V gene lookup returns CDR1 SGHTA and CDR2 FQGNSA. This CDR3 is 15 amino acids long. V was trimmed by 5 bases and J by 7 bases, leaving 17 bases between them. CDR3: CASSPSLMHSEKLFF. In DNA, the CDR3 is TGTGCCAGCAGCCCTTCTTTAATGCATAGTGAAAAACTGTTTTTT.

The CDR3 nucleotides read TGTGCCACCAGTGATTTAGTCAAGCCCGGGAATATCGACGAGCAGTACTTC. Its protein product is CATSDLVKPGNIDEQYF. V and J are TRBV24-1 and TRBJ2-7, with D possibly matching TRBD2 (5 bases). The CDR3 extends over 17 amino acids. From germline, CDR1 is KGHDR and CDR2 SFDVKD. With 1 base removed from V and 5 bases from J, the gap between germline ends came to 20 bases.

This chain uses TRBV19 with TRBJ1-2, with 9 bases fitting TRBD1. V shed 6 bases, J shed 7 bases, and the junction held 6 bases outside the gene matches. The length of the CDR3 is 13 residues. CDR1 and CDR2 (germline): LNHDA, SQIVND (reference sequence). The DNA for the CDR3 is TGTGCCAGTAGCCTAGGACAGGGGTTTGGCTACACCTTC. This encodes CASSLGQGFGYTF.

This clone was picked up one time. The J gene is TRBJ2-1, the V gene TRBV10-3; TRBD1 might be the D (5 bases). CDR1 is ENHRY and CDR2 is SYGVKD in the germline V gene. This CDR3 is 12 amino acids long. V lost 6 bases to trimming and J lost 8 bases, with 11 bases between them. CDR3 residues: CAIRSEGDEQFF. For the CDR3, the DNA is TGTGCCATCAGGTCGGAAGGGGATGAGCAGTTCTTC.

The chain carries TRBV27 and TRBJ2-7, with no clear D. Germline CDR1 MNHEY, CDR2 SMNVEV (reference sequence). The CDR3 length is 15 residues. V dropped 1 base and J dropped 4 bases, with 14 bases sitting between them. This CDR3 is CASSLLGSEGYEQYF. The CDR3 DNA sequence: TGTGCCAGCAGTTTATTGGGCAGCGAAGGTTACGAGCAGTACTTC.

This clone has only a few counts. The rearrangement links TRBV20-1 to TRBJ2-1; a possible D gene is TRBD2 (6 bases). Germline CDR1 and CDR2: DFQATT and SNEGSKA (reference sequence). Deletions cut 3 bases from V and 3 bases from J, with 15 bases between. This CDR3 has 15 residues. The DNA of the CDR3 is TGCAGTGCTAGTGCGATGACTAGAAACTACAATGAGCAGTTCTTC. Amino acids: CSASAMTRNYNEQFF.

The chain joins TRBV6-5 to TRBJ2-1; a possible D gene is TRBD2 (5 bases). This CDR3 comprises 15 residues. V was clipped by 2 bases and J by 0 bases, with 8 bases between them. Looked up from germline, CDR1 is MNHEY and CDR2 is SVGAGI. In DNA form, the CDR3 reads TGTGCCAGCAGTTACAGCGGAAGCTCCTACAATGAGCAGTTCTTC. Translating gives CASSYSGSSYNEQFF.

This clone came up a few times. The DNA of the CDR3 is TGTGCCAGCAGCTTAGATGGGCGGGAGGGCCGCGACGAGCAGTACTTC. Its translation: CASSLDGREGRDEQYF. This rearrangement joins TRBV11-3 to TRBJ2-7; 9 bases align to TRBD2. The ends lost 0 bases at V and 5 bases at J; junction bases unmatched: 8. This CDR3 region has 16 residues. Germline CDR1 reads SGHNT; CDR2 reads YENEEA.

The chain recombines TRBV11-3 with TRBJ1-4, with a weak D call TRBD1 (6 bases). CDR3 length: 14 amino acids. The germline V gene has CDR1 SGHNT and CDR2 YENEEA. Deletions cut 4 bases from V and 5 bases from J, with 11 bases between. CDR3 nucleotide sequence: TGTGCCAGCAGCTCGGGACATCAGAATGAAAAACTGTTTTTT. Its translation is CASSSGHQNEKLFF.

This clone was seen just once. The chain employs TRBV3-1 (or the pseudogene TRBV3-2) and TRBJ1-4; 9 bases align to TRBD1. The germline CDR1 and CDR2 sequences are LGHDT and YNNKEL (reference sequence). The J segment lost 7 bases and the V segment lost 3 bases, leaving 6 bases of the junction unmatched. The CDR3 consists of 15 residues. The CDR3 loop is CASSHSATGGEKLFF. CDR3 DNA: TGTGCCAGCAGCCATTCCGCGACAGGGGGTGAAAAACTGTTTTTT.

The chain joins TRBV11-2 to TRBJ1-5, with TRBD1 matching over 8 bases. Per germline, CDR1 SGHAT and CDR2 FQNNGV. The CDR3 totals 15 residues. V lost 4 bases to trimming and J lost 6 bases; unmatched junction nucleotides: 8. The CDR3 DNA reads as TGTGCCAGCAGCTCTAATCAGGGGGCGGCTCAGCCCCAGCATTTT. It encodes CASSSNQGAAQPQHF.

The chain uses TRBV5-1 and TRBJ2-7; 10 bases fit TRBD1. Germline lookup yields CDR1 SGHRS and CDR2 YFSETQ. CDR3 length: 16 amino acids. J was trimmed by 1 base and V by 4 bases; bases with no gene match: 8. CDR3 DNA: TGCGCCAGCAGCAGGAGGACAGGGGGAGAATCCTACGAGCAGTACTTC. This sequence encodes CASSRRTGGESYEQYF.

The V and J genes are TRBV10-3 and TRBJ2-7; TRBD1 matches 8 bases. V lost 2 bases and J lost 5; bases outside the gene matches: 5. Germline loops: CDR1 ENHRY, CDR2 SYGVKD. The CDR3 has 14 residues. The CDR3: CAISEGQGKNEQYF. Written as DNA, the CDR3 is TGTGCCATCAGTGAGGGACAGGGAAAAAACGAGCAGTACTTC.